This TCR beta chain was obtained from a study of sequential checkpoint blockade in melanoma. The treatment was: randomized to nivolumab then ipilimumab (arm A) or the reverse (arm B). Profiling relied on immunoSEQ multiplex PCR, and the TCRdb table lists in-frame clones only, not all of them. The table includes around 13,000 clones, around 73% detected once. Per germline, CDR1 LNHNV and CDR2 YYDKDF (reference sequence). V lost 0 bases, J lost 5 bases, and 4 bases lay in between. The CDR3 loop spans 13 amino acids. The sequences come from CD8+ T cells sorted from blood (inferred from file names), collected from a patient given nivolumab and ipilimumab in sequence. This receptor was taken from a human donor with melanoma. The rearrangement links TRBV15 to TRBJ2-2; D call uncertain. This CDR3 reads CATSRDQTGELFF. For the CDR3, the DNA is TGTGCCACCAGCAGAGATCAGACCGGGGAGCTGTTTTTT.